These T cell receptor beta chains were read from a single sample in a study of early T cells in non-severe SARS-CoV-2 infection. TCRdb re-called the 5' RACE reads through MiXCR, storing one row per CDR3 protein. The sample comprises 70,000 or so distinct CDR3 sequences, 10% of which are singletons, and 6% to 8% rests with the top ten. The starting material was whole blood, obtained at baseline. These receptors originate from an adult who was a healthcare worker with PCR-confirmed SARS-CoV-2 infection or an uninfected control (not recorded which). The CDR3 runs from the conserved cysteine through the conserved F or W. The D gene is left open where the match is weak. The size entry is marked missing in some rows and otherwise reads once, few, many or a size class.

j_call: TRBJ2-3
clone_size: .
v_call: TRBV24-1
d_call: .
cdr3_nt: TGTGCCACCAGTGACTCCTCCGGGGCGCCCTCAGATACGCAGTATTTT
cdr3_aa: CATSDSSGAPSDTQYF

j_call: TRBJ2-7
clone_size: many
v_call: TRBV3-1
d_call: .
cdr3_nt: TGTGCCAGCAGCCAGAGGGTCTCTAACGAGCAGTACTTC
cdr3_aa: CASSQRVSNEQYF

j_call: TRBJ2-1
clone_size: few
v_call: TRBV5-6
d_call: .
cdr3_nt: TGTGCCAGCAGCGCCGGCCCGTGGGCACAGTTCTTC
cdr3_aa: CASSAGPWAQFF

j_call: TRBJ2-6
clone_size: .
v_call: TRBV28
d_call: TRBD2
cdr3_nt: TGTGCCAGCAGTTTTAGCGGGGGGATCTCTGGGGCCAACGTCCTGACTTTC
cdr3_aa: CASSFSGGISGANVLTF

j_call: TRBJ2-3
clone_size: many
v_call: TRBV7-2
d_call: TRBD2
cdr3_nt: TGTGCCAGCAGCCCACAGACTAGCGGGGGTGATACGCAGTATTTT
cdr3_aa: CASSPQTSGGDTQYF

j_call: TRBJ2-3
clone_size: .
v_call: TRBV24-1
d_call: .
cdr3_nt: TGTGCCACCTCCCCGGCGGGGACAGATACGCAGTATTTT
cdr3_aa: CATSPAGTDTQYF

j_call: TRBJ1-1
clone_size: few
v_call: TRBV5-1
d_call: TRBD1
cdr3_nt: TGCGCCAGCAGCTTGGATCCCCCAGGGGGGAACACTGAAGCTTTCTTT
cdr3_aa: CASSLDPPGGNTEAFF

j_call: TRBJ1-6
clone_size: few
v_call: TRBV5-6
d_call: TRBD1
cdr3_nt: TGTGCCAGCAGCTTGGACCGGGACAGAAGATCCTATAATTCACCCCTCCACTTT
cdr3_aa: CASSLDRDRRSYNSPLHF

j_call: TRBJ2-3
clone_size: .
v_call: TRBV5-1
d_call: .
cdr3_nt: TGCGCCAGCAGCGGGGGAAGCACAGATACGCAGTATTTT
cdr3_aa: CASSGGSTDTQYF

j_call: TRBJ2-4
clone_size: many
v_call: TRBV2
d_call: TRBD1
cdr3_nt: TGTGCCAGCAGTGAAGCCGCCGGGACAGGGGTAATTCAGTACTTC
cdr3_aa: CASSEAAGTGVIQYF

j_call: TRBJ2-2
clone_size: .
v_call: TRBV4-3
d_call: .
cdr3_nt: TGCGCCAGCAGCCAAGACATCAACACCGGGGAGCTGTTTTTT
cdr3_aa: CASSQDINTGELFF

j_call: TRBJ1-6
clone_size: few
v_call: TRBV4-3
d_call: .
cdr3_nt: TGCGCCAGCAGCCAAGATAAGCACTCCTCACCCCTCCACTTT
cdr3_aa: CASSQDKHSSPLHF

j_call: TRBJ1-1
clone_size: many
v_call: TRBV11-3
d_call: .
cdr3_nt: TGTGCCAGCAGCTTAGATTCAGGGCAGGCTTATGAAGCTTTCTTT
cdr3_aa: CASSLDSGQAYEAFF

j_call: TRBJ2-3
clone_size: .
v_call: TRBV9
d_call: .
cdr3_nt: TGTGCCAGCAGCCTACGGCGGGGCCCACCAGATACGCAGTATTTT
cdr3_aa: CASSLRRGPPDTQYF

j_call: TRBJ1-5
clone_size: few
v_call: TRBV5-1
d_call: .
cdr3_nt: TGCGCCAGCTCTTCCGGGGGAGGTAACCAGCCCCAGCATTTT
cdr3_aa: CASSSGGGNQPQHF

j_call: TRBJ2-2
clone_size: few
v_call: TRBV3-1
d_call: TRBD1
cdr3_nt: TGTGCCAGCAGCCAGGGACGACGACAGGGCTGGGGATTGGACGGGGAGCTGTTTTTT
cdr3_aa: CASSQGRRQGWGLDGELFF

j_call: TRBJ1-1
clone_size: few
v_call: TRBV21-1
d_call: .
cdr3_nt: TGTGCCAGCAGCAACCCGGTGGACGGGACAGGGACGTGGAACACTGAAGCTTTCTTT
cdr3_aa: CASSNPVDGTGTWNTEAFF

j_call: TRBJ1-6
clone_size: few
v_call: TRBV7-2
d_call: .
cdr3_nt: TGTGCCAGCAGCTTAGATGCAGGGCGTTATAATTCACCCCTCCACTTT
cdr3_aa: CASSLDAGRYNSPLHF

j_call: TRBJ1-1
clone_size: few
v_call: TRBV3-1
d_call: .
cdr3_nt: TGTGCCAGCAGCCAAGAGAGGGTGAACACTGAAGCTTTCTTT
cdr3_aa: CASSQERVNTEAFF

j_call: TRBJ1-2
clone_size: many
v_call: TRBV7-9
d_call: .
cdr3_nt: TGTGCCAGCAGCACCGGGACATCGTATGGCTACACCTTC
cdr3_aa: CASSTGTSYGYTF

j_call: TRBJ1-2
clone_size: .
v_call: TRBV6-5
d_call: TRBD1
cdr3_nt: TGTGCCAGCAGTTACGCCGCAGGGGGCGGCTATGGCTACACCTTC
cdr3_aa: CASSYAAGGGYGYTF

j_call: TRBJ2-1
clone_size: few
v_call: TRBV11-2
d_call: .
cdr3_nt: TGTGCCAGCAGCCCCGAGTTCAGCGCGGCCTACAATGAGCAGTTCTTC
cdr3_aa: CASSPEFSAAYNEQFF